This TCR beta chain was profiled in a study of blood T cell repertoires in COVID-19. Study-wide context: Whether acute or convalescent, the COVID-19 samples came from the United States, Italy and Spain.

This CDR3 has 14 residues. Trimming took 3 bases from V and 1 from J, leaving 4 bases between them. CDR1 is MDHEN and CDR2 is SYDVKM in the germline V gene. In the authors' workflow: Amplification from reference gene primers served as the basis for estimated nucleated cell counts. Sequenced by immunoSEQ multiplex PCR; TCRdb stores in-frame clones only, minus some. V and J calls and clone size are as listed in that table; D and trimming were resolved from the DNA. The sample records under 250,000 clones, 81% being singletons. Sequencing was performed on peripheral blood. The receptor's source is a woman older than 75 with acute or convalescent COVID-19. This chain links TRBV28 with TRBJ2-6; D not certain. CDR3 nucleotide sequence: TGTGCCAGCAGTTTGCGTTCTGGGGCCAACGTCCTGACTTTC. It specifies CASSLRSGANVLTF. The complete variable domain, with remaining parts taken from reference TRBV28 and TRBJ2-6, reads DVKVTQSSRYLVKRTGEKVFLECVQDMDHENMFWYRQDPGLGLRLIYFSYDVKMKEKGDIPEGYSVSREKKERFSLILESASTNQTSMYLCASSLRSGANVLTFGAGSRLTVL.